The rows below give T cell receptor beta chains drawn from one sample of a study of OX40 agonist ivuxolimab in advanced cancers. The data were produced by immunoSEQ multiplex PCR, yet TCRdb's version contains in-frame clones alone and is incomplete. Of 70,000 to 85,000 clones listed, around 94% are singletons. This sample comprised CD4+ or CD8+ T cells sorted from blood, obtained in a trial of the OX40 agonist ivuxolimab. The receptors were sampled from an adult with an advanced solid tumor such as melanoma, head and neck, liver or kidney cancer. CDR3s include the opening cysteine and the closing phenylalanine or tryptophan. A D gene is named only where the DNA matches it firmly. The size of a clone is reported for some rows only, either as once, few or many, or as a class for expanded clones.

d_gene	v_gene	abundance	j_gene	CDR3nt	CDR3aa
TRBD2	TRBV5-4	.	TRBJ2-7	TGTGCCAGCAGCCGACCGAGGACGGGAGGCACCTACGAGCAGTACTTC	CASSRPRTGGTYEQYF
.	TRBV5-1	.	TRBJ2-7	TGCGCCAGCAGAGTAGGACAGACGGGTTCCTACGAGCAGTACTTC	CASRVGQTGSYEQYF
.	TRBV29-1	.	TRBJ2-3	TGCAGCGTAAACAGGGAAGATACGCAGTATTTT	CSVNREDTQYF
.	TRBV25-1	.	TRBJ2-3	TGTGCCAGCGGGGAAGGGCTGAATACGCAGTATTTT	CASGEGLNTQYF
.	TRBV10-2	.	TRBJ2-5	TGCGCCAGCAGTGAGTCGAGGCAAAGGGTTGAGACCCAGTACTTC	CASSESRQRVETQYF
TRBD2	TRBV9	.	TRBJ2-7	TGTGCCAGCAGCGTAGGCCTAGCGGGAGCGAGGTACGAGCAGTACTTC	CASSVGLAGARYEQYF
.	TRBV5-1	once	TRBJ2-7	TGCGCCAGCAGCCCCCCCGCCAAGGCCTACGAGCAGTACTTC	CASSPPAKAYEQYF
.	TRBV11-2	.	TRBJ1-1	TGTGCCAGCAGCCCCACTCGGAACACTGAAGCTTTCTTT	CASSPTRNTEAFF
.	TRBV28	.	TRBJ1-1	TGTGCCAGCAGAATCCTACGGAACACTGAAGCTTTCTTT	CASRILRNTEAFF
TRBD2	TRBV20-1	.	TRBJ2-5	TGCAGTGGACTAGCCGGAGAGACCCAGTACTTC	CSGLAGETQYF
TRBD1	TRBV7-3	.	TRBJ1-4	TGTGCCAGCAGCCAAGGGACAGGGGAAAAACTGTTTTTT	CASSQGTGEKLFF
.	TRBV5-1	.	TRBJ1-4	TGCGCCAGCAGCTTAGGTAGGGGCAGTAATGAAAAACTGTTTTTT	CASSLGRGSNEKLFF
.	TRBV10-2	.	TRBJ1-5	TGCGCCAGCAGTGAGTCGACGGAGGATCAGCCCCAGCATTTT	CASSESTEDQPQHF
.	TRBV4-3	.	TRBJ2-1	TGCGCCAGCAGCCAAGAGGGACCCCCTAGTGAGCAGTTCTTC	CASSQEGPPSEQFF
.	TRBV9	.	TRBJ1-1	TGTGCCAGCAGCTTCCTCTCTCGACGGATGAACACTGAAGCTTTCTTT	CASSFLSRRMNTEAFF
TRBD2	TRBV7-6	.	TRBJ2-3	TGTGCCAGCAGCCCACTAGCGGGAGGGGCAGATACGCAGTATTTT	CASSPLAGGADTQYF
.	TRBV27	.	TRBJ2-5	TGTGCCAGCAGTGCCCTAAGGAAGGGGGGTCGAGAGACCCAGTACTTC	CASSALRKGGRETQYF
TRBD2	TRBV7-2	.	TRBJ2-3	TGTGCCAGCAGCTTCGGCGGGAGGGCCCGTGATACGCAGTATTTT	CASSFGGRARDTQYF
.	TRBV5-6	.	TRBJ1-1	TGTGCCAGCAGCTTGGGCCAGGGGTCGAGCACTGAAGCTTTCTTT	CASSLGQGSSTEAFF
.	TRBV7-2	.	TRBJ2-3	TGTGCCAGCAGCTTTCTGGGACCAGGGGACACGCAGTATTTT	CASSFLGPGDTQYF
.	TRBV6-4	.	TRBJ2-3	TGTGCCAGCAGTGACTCAGGACGGAGCACAGATACGCAGTATTTT	CASSDSGRSTDTQYF
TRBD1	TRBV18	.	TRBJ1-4	TGTGCCAGCTCACCATCGTCCGGGACAGGGAGGGAAAAACTGTTTTTT	CASSPSSGTGREKLFF
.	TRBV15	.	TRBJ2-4	TGTGCCACCAGCAGGATAACACGTGGGTTTCAGGAGACCAAAAACATTCAGTACTTC	CATSRITRGFQETKNIQYF
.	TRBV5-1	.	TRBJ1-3	TGCGCCAGCAGCTTGTCGGGAACACACTCTGGAAACACCATATATTTT	CASSLSGTHSGNTIYF
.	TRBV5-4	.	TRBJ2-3	TGTGCCAGCAGCCCGGGGGGCGGGACAGATACGCAGTATTTT	CASSPGGGTDTQYF
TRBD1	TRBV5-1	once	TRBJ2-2	TGCGCCAGCAGCTTTAACGCAGGGGGCTCCGGGGAGCTGTTTTTT	CASSFNAGGSGELFF
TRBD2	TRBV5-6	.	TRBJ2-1	TGTGCCAGCAGCGCCAATAGCGGGAGCTCCTACAATGAGCAGTTCTTC	CASSANSGSSYNEQFF
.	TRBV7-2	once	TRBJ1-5	TGTGCCAGCAGCCCCCAACCCGGTCAGCCCCAGCATTTT	CASSPQPGQPQHF
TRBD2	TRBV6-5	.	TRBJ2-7	TGTGCCAGCAGTTACTCGGGGTATAAGGGGACTAACGAGCAGTACTTC	CASSYSGYKGTNEQYF
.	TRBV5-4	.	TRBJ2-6	TGTGCCAGCAGCATCAGGGCCGGGGCCAACGTCCTGACTTTC	CASSIRAGANVLTF
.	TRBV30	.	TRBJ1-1	TGTGCCTGGACAGGAGACTCCTCTGAAGCTTTCTTT	CAWTGDSSEAFF
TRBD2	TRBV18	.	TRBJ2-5	TGTGCCAGCTCACCACCCCGGGGAGCGGGAGGGCTCGAGACCCAGTACTTC	CASSPPRGAGGLETQYF
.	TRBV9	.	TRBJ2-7	TGTGCCAGCAGCCCCCGGACGGGCCCCTACGAGCAGTACTTC	CASSPRTGPYEQYF
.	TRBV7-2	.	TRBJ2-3	TGTGCCAGCAGCGACACAGATACGCAGTATTTT	CASSDTDTQYF
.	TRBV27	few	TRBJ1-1	TGTGCCAGCAGTTTATCCCCAGGGAGGAACACTGAAGCTTTCTTT	CASSLSPGRNTEAFF
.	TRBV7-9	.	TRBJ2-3	TGTGCCAGCAGCTTAGCGTCCCTACGTACGCAGTATTTT	CASSLASLRTQYF
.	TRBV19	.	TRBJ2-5	TGTGCCAGTACCCGTAGGGGGAAGAGGTGGGAAGAGACCCAGTACTTC	CASTRRGKRWEETQYF
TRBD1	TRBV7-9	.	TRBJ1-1	TGTGCCAGCAGCTCAGGGGGTTCCACTGAAGCTTTCTTT	CASSSGGSTEAFF
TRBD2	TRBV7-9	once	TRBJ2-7	TGTGCCAGCAGCTTATCCGGGAGGTACGAGCAGTACTTC	CASSLSGRYEQYF
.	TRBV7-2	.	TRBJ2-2	TGTGCCAGCAGCTCCCGACAGGCGGCCGGGGAGCTGTTTTTT	CASSSRQAAGELFF
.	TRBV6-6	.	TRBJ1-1	TGTGCCAGCAGTTACGGGCGGGGCACTGAAGCTTTCTTT	CASSYGRGTEAFF
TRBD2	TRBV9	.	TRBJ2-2	TGTGCCAGCAGCGTAGAGGGACTAGCGGGAGTTGACGGGGAGCTGTTTTTT	CASSVEGLAGVDGELFF